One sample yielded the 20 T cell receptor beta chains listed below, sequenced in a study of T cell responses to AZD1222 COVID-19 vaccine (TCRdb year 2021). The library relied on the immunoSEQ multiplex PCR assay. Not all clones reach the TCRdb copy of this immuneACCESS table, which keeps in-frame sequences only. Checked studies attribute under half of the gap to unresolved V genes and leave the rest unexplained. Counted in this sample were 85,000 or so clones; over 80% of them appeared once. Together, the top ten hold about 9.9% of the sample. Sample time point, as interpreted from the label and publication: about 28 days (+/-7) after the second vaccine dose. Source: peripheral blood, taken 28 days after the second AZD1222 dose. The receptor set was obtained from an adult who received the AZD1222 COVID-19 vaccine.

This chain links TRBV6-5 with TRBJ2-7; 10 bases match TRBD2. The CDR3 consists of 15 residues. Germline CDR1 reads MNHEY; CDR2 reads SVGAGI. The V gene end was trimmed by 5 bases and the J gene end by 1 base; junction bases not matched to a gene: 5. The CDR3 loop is CASSQLAGTSYEQYF. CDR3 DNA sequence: TGTGCCAGCAGTCAACTAGCGGGGACTTCCTACGAGCAGTACTTC.

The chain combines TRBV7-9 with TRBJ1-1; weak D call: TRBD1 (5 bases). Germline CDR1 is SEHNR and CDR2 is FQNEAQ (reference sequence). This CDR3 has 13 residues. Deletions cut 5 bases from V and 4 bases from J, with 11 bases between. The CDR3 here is CASSLGGATEAFF. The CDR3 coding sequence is TGTGCCAGCAGCCTAGGAGGGGCCACTGAAGCTTTCTTT.

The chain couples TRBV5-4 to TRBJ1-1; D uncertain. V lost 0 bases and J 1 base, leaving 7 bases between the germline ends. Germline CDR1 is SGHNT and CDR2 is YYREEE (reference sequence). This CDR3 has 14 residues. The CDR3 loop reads CASSLEVGNTEAFF. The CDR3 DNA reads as TGTGCCAGCAGCTTGGAGGTGGGGAACACTGAAGCTTTCTTT. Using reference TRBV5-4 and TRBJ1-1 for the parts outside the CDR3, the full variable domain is ETGVTQSPTHLIKTRGQQVTLRCSSQSGHNTVSWYQQALGQGPQFIFQYYREEENGRGNFPPRFSGLQFPNYSSELNVNALELDDSALYLCASSLEVGNTEAFFGQGTRLTVV.

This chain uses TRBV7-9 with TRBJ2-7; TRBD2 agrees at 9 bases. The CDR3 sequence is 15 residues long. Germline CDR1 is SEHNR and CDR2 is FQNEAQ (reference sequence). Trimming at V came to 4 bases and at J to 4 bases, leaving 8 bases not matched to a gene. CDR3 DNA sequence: TGTGCCAGCAGCTCTAGGGGGACTAGCACTTACGAGCAGTACTTC. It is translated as CASSSRGTSTYEQYF. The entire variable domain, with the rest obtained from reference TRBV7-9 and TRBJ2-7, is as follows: DTGVSQNPRHKITKRGQNVTFRCDPISEHNRLYWYRQTLGQGPEFLTYFQNEAQLEKSRLLSDRFSAERPKGSFSTLEIQRTEQGDSAMYLCASSSRGTSTYEQYFGPGTRLTVT.

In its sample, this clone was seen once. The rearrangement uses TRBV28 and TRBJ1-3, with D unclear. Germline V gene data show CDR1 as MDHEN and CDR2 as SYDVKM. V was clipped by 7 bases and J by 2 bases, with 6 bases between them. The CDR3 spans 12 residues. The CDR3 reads CASTHPGNTIYF. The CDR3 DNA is TGTGCCAGCACTCACCCTGGAAACACCATATATTTT.

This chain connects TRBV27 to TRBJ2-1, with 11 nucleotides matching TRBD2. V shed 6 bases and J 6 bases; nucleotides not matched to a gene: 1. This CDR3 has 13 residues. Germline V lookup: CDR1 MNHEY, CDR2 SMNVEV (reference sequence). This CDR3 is CASRTSGSNEQFF. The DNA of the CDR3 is TGTGCCAGCAGAACTAGCGGGAGCAATGAGCAGTTCTTC.

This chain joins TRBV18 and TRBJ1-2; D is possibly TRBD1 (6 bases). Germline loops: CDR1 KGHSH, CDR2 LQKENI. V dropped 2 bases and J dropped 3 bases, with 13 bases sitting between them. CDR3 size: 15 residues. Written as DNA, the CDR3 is TGTGCCAGCTCACCAACAGGGCAGGTGGACTATGGCTACACCTTC. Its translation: CASSPTGQVDYGYTF.

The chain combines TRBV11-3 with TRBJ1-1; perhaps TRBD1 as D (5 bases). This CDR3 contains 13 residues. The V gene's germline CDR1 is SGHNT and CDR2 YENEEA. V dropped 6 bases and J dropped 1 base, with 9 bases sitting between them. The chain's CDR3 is CASRADRNTEAFF. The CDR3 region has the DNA TGTGCCAGCAGAGCAGACAGGAACACTGAAGCTTTCTTT.

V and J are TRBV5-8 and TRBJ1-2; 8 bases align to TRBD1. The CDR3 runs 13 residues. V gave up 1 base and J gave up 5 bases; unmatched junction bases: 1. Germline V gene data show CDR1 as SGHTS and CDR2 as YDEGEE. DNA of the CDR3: TGTGCCAGCAGCTTGCGACAGGGGTATGGCTACACCTTC. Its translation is CASSLRQGYGYTF.

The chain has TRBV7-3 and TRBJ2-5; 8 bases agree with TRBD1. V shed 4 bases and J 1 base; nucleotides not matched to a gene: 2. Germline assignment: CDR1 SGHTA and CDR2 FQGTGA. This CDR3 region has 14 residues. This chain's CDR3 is CASSSGGGQETQYF. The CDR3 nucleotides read TGTGCCAGCAGCTCAGGGGGCGGCCAAGAGACCCAGTACTTC. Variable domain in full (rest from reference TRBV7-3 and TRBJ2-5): GAGVSQTPSNKVTEKGKYVELRCDPISGHTALYWYRQSLGQGPEFLIYFQGTGAADDSGLPNDRFFAVRPEGSVSTLKIQRTERGDSAVYLCASSSGGGQETQYFGPGTRLLVL.

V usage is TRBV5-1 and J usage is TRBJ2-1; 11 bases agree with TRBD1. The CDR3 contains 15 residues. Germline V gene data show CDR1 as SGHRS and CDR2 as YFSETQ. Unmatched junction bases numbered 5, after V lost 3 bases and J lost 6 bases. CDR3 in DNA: TGCGCCAGCAGCTACGGTGGGACAGGGGGCAATGAGCAGTTCTTC. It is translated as CASSYGGTGGNEQFF. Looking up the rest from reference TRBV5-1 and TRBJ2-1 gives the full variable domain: KAGVTQTPRYLIKTRGQQVTLSCSPISGHRSVSWYQQTPGQGLQFLFEYFSETQRNKGNFPGRFSGRQFSNSRSEMNVSTLELGDSALYLCASSYGGTGGNEQFFGPGTRLTVL.

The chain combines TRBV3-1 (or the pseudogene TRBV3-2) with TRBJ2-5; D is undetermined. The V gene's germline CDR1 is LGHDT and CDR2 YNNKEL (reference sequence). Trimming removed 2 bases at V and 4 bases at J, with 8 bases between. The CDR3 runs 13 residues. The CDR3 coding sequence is TGTGCCAGCAGCCAACTACGAACAGAGACCCAGTACTTC. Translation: CASSQLRTETQYF.

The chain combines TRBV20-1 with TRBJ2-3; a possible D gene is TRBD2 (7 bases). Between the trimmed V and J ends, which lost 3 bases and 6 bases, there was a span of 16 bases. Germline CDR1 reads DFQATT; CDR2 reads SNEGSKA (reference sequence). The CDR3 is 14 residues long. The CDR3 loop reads CSASYREGTDTQYF. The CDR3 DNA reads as TGCAGTGCTAGTTACAGGGAGGGTACGGATACGCAGTATTTT.

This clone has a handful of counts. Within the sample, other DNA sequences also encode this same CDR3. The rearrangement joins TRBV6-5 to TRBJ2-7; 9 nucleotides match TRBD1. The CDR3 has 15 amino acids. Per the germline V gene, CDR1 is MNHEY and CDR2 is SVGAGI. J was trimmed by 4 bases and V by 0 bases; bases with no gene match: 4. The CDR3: CASSYSTGGIYEQYF. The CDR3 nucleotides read TGTGCCAGCAGTTACTCTACAGGGGGCATTTACGAGCAGTACTTC.

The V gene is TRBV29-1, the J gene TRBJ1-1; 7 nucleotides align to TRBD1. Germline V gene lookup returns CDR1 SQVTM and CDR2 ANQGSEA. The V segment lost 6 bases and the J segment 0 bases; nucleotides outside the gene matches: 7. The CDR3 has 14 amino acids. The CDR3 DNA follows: TGCAGCGTCAAACAGGGGATCATGAACACTGAAGCTTTCTTT. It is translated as CSVKQGIMNTEAFF.

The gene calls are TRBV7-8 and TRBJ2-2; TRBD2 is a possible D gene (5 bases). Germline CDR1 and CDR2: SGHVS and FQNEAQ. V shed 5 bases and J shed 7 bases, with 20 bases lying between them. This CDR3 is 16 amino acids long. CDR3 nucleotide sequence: TGTGCCAGCAGCCCCCCCCGGGAAAGGACTGGCGGGGAGCTGTTTTTT. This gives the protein CASSPPRERTGGELFF.

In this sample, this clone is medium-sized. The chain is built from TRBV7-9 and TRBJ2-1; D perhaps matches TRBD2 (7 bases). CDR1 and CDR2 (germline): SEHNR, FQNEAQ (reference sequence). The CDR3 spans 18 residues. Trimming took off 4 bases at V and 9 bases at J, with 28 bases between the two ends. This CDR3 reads CASSSPPFWDKGGSEQFF. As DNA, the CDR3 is TGTGCCAGCAGCTCGCCCCCCTTTTGGGACAAGGGAGGGAGTGAGCAGTTCTTC.

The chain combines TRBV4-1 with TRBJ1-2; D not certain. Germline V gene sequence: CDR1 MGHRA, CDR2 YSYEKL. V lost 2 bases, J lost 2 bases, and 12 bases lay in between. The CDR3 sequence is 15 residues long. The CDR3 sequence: CASSQSILGNYGYTF. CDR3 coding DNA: TGCGCCAGCAGCCAATCCATTCTAGGAAACTATGGCTACACCTTC.

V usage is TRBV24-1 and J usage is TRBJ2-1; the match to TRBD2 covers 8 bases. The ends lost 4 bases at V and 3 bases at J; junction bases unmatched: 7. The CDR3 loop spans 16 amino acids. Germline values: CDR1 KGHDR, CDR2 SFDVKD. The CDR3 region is CATSDQGAGDYNEQFF. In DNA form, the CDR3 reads TGTGCCACCAGTGACCAGGGAGCGGGAGACTACAATGAGCAGTTCTTC.

CDR3 protein: CAWSLQLTYGYTF. CDR3 coding DNA: TGTGCCTGGAGCCTACAGCTCACCTATGGCTACACCTTC. V is TRBV30 and J is TRBJ1-2; D gene ambiguous. V was cut by 3 bases and J by 4 bases, with 12 bases left in between. The CDR3 has 13 residues. The germline V gene has CDR1 GTSNPN and CDR2 SVGIG (reference sequence).